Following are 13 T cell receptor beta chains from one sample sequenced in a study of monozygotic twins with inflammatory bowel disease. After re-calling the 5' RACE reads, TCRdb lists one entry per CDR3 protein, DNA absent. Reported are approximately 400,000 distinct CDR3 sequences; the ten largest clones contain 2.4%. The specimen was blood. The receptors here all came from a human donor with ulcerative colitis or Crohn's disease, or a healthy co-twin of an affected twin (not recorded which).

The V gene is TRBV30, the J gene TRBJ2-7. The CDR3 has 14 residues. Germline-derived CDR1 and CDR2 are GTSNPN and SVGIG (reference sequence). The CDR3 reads CAWNFLGVTYEQYF.

The chain's CDR3 is CAISAQGMTSYGYTF. The chain links TRBV10-3 to TRBJ1-2; TCRdb selects TRBD1, and the lack of DNA leaves this call unchecked. This CDR3 comprises 15 residues. CDR1 is ENHRY, CDR2 SYGVKD, per germline.

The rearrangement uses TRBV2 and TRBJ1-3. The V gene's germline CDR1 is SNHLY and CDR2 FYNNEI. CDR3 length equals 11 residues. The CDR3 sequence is CASSDPYRVGF.

CDR3 loop: CASRGGQPQHF. V gene TRBV28 combines with J gene TRBJ1-5. Germline values: CDR1 MDHEN, CDR2 SYDVKM. The length of the CDR3 is 11 residues.

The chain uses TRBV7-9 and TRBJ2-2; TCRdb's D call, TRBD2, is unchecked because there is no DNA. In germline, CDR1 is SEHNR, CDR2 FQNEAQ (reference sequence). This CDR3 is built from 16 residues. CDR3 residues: CASSSIAGANTGELFF.

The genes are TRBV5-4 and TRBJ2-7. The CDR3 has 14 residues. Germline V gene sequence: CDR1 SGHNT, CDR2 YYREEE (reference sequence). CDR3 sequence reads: CASSSQELAYEQYF.

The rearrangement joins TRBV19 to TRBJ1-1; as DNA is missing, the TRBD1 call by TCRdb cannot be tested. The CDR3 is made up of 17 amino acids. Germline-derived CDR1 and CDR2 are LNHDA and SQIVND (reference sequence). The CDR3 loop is CASSKIQGVSLNTEAFF.

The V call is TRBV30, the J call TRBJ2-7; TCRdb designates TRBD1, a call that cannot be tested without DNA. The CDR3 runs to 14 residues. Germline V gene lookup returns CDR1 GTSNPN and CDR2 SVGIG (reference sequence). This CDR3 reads CAMLRDRGTYEQYF.

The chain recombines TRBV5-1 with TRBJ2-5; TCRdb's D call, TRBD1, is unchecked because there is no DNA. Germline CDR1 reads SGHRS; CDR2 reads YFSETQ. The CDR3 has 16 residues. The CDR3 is CASSLALGSPTETQYF.

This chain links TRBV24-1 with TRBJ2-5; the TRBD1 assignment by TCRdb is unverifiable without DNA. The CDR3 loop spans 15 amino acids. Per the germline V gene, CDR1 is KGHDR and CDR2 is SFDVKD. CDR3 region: CATSQQRGFWETQYF.

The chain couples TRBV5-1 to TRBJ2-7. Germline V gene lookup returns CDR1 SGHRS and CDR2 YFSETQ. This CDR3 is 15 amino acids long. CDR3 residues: CASSPRPEYSYEQYF.

CDR3 sequence: CSVTSGGTNEQFF. The gene calls are TRBV29-1 and TRBJ2-1; TCRdb selects TRBD2, and the lack of DNA leaves this call unchecked. This CDR3 comprises 13 residues. CDR1 SQVTM and CDR2 ANQGSEA come from the germline V gene.

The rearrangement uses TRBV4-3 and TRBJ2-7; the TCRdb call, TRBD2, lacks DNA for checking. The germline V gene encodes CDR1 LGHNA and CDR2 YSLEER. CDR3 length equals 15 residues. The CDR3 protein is CASSQDHRLAGEQYF.